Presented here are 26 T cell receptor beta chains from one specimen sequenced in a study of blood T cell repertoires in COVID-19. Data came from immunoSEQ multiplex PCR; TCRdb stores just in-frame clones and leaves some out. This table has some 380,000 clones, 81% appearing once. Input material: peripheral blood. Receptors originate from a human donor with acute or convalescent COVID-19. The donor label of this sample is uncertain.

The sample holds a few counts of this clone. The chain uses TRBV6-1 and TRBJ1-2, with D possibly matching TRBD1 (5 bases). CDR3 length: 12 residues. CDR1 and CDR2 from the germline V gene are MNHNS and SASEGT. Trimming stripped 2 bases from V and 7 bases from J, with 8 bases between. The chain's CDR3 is CASSESGFGYTF. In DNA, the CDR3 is TGTGCCAGCAGTGAATCAGGGTTTGGCTACACCTTC.

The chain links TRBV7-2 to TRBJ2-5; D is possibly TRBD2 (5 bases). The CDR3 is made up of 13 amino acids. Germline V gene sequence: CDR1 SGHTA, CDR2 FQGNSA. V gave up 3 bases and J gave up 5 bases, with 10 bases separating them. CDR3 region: CASSFSPGETQYF. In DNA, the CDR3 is TGTGCCAGCAGCTTTTCCCCGGGGGAGACCCAGTACTTC.

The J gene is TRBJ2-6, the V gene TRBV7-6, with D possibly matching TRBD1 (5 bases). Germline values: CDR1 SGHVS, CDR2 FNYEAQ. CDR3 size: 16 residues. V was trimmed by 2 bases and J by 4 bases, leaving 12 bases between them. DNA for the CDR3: TGTGCCAGCAGCTTATTCCCAGGGTTCGGGGCCAACGTCCTGACTTTC. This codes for CASSLFPGFGANVLTF.

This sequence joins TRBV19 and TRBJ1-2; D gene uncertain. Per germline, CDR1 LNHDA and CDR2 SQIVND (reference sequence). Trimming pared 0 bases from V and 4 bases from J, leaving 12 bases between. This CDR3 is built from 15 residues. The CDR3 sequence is CASSIDPTDFYGYTF. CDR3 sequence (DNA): TGTGCCAGTAGTATAGACCCGACGGACTTCTATGGCTACACCTTC.

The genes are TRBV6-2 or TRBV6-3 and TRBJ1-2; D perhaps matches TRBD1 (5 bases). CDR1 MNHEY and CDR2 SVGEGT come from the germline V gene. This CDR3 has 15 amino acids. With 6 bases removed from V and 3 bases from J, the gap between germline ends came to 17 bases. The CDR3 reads CASSPGGSAYYGYTF. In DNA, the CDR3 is TGTGCCAGCAGCCCTGGGGGGAGCGCATACTATGGCTACACCTTC.

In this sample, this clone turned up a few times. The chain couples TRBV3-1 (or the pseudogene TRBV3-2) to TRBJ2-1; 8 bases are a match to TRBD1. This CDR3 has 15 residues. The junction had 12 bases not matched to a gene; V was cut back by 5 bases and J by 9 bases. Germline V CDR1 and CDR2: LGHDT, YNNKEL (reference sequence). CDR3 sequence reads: CASSIKGQVSGEQFF. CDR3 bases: TGTGCCAGCAGCATCAAGGGACAGGTATCGGGTGAGCAGTTCTTC.

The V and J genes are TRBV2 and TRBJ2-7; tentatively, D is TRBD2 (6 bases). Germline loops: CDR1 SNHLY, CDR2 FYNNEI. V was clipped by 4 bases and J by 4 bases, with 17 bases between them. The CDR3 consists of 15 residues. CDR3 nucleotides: TGTGCCAGCAGTGTCCGAGCGGGCGGTATGTACGAGCAGTACTTC. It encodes CASSVRAGGMYEQYF.

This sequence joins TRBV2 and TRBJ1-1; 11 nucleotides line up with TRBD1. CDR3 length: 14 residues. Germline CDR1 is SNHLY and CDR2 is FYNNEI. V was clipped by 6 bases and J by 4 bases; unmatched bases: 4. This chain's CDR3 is CASRDRGRVTEAFF. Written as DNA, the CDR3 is TGTGCCAGCAGGGACAGGGGGCGTGTCACTGAAGCTTTCTTT.

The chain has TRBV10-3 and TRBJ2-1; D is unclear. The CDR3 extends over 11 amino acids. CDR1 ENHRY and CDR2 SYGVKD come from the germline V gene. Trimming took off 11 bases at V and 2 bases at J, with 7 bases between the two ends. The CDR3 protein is CAVSTYNEQFF. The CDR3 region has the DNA TGTGCCGTATCTACCTACAATGAGCAGTTCTTC.

In DNA form, the CDR3 reads TGTGCCAGCAGCCAAGTAGGGGCCCGCAGGGCTAACTATGGCTACACCTTC. Its protein is CASSQVGARRANYGYTF. The gene calls are TRBV3-1 (or the pseudogene TRBV3-2) and TRBJ1-2, with a weak D call TRBD1 (5 bases). The V and J ends lost 1 base and 0 bases respectively, with 15 bases between them. The CDR3 extends over 17 amino acids. Germline V lookup: CDR1 LGHDT, CDR2 YNNKEL (reference sequence).

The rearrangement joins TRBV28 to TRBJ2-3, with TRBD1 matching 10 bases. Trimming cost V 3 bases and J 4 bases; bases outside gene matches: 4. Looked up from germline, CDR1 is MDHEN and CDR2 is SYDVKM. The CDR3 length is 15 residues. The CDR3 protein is CASSFSGTGADTQYF. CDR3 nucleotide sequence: TGTGCCAGCAGTTTTTCCGGGACAGGGGCAGATACGCAGTATTTT.

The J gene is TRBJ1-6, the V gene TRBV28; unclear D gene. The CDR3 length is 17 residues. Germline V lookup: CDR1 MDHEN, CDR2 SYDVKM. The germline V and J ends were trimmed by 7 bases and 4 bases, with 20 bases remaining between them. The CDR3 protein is CASTSLAESFYNSPLHF. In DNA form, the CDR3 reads TGTGCCAGCACCTCTCTGGCAGAATCCTTTTATAATTCACCCCTCCACTTT.

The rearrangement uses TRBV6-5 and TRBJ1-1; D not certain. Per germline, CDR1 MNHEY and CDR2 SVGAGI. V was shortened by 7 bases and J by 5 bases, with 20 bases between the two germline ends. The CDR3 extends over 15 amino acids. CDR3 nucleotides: TGTGCCAGCATCCCTCCTTTCGCGGGGAGGACTGAAGCTTTCTTT. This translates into CASIPPFAGRTEAFF.

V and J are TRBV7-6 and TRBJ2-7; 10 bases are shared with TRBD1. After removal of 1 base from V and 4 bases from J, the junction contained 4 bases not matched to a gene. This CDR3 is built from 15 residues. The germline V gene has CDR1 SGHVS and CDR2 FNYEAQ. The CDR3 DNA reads TGTGCCAGCAGCTTAGGCCGGGACAGGGGTTACGAGCAGTACTTC. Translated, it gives CASSLGRDRGYEQYF.

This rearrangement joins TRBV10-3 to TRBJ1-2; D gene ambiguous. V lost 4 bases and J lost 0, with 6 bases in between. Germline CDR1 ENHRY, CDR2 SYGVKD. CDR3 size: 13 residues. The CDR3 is CAISGPPNYGYTF. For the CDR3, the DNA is TGTGCCATCAGTGGGCCTCCTAACTATGGCTACACCTTC.

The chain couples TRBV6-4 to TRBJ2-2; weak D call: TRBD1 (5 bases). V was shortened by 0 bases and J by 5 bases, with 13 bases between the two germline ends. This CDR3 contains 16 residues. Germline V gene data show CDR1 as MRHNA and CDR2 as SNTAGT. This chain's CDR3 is CASSDSGVMFTGELFF. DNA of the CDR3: TGTGCCAGCAGTGACTCAGGGGTTATGTTTACCGGGGAGCTGTTTTTT.

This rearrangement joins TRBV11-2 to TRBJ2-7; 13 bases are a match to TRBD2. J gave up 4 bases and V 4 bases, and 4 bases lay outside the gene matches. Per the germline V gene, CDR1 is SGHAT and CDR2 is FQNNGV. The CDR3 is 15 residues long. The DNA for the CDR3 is TGTGCCAGCAGCTCGTGGGGACTAGCGGGATACGAGCAGTACTTC. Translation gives CASSSWGLAGYEQYF.

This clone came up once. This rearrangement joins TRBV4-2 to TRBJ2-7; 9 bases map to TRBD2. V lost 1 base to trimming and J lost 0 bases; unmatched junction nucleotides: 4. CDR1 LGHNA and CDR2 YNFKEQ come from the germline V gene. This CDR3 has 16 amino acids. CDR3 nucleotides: TGTGCCAGCAGCCAAGCGACTAGCGGACGCTCCTACGAGCAGTACTTC. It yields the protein CASSQATSGRSYEQYF.

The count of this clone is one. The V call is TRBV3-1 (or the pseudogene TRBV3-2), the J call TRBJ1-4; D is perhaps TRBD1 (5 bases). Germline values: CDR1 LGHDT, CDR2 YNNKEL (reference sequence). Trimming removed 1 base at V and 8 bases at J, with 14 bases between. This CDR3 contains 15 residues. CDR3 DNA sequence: TGTGCCAGCAGCCAAGTGCCAGGGCGCAAGGAAAAACTGTTTTTT. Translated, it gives CASSQVPGRKEKLFF.

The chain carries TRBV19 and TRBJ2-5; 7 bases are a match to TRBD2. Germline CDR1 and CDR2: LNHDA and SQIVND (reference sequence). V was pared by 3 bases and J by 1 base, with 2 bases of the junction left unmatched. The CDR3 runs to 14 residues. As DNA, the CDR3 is TGTGCCAGTAGTATGGGAGGGAGCCAAGAGACCCAGTACTTC. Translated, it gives CASSMGGSQETQYF.

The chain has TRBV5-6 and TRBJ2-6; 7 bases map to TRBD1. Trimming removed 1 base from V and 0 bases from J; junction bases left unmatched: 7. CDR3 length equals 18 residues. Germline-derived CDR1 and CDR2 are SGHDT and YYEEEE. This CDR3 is CASSLRTGPSSGANVLTF. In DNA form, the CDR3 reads TGTGCCAGCAGCTTGAGGACAGGACCAAGCTCTGGGGCCAACGTCCTGACTTTC.

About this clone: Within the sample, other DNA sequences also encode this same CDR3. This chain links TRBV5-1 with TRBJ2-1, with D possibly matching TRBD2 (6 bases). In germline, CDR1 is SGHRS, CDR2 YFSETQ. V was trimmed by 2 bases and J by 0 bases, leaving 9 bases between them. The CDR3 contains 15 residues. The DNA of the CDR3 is TGCGCCAGCAGCTTCGGGGGTAGCTCCTACAATGAGCAGTTCTTC. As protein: CASSFGGSSYNEQFF.

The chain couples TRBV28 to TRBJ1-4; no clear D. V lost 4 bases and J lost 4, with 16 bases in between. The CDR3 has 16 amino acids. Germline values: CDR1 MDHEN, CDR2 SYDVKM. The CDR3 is CASSSGGAVYNEKLFF. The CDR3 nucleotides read TGTGCCAGCAGTTCGGGAGGCGCCGTGTATAATGAAAAACTGTTTTTT.

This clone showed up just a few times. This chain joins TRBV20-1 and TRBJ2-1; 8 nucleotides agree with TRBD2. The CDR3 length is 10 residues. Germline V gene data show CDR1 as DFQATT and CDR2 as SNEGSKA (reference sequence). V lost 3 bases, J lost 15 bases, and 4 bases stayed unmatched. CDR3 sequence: CSASSGVRFF. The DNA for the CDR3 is TGCAGTGCTAGTAGCGGGGTTCGGTTCTTC.

The chain's CDR3 is CAWDRGNTGELFF. The CDR3 coding sequence is TGTGCCTGGGACAGGGGTAACACCGGGGAGCTGTTTTTT. The chain is built from TRBV30 and TRBJ2-2, with TRBD1 matching over 8 bases. The CDR3 extends over 13 amino acids. Germline V lookup: CDR1 GTSNPN, CDR2 SVGIG (reference sequence). V lost 5 bases, J lost 2 bases, and 1 base stayed unmatched.

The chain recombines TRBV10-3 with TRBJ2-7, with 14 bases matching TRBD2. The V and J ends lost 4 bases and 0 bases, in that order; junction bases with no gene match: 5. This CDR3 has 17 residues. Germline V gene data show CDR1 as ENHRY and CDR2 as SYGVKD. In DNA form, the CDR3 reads TGTGCCATCAGTGGGGGACTAGCGGGAGAGAGCTCCTACGAGCAGTACTTC. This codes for CAISGGLAGESSYEQYF.